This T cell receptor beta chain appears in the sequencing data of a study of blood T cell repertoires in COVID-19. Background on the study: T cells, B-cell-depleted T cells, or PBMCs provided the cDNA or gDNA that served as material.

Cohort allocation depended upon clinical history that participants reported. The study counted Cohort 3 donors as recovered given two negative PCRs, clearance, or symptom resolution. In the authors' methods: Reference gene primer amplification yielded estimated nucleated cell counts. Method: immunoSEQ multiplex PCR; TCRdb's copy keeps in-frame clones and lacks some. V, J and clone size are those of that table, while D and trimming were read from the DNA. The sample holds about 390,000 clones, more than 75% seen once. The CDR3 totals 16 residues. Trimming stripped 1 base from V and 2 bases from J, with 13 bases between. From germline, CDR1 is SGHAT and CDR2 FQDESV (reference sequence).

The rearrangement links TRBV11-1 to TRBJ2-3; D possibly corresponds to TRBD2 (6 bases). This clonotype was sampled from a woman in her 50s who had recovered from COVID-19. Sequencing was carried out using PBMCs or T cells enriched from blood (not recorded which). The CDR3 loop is CASSLVGGVPTDTQYF. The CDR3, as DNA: TGTGCCAGCAGCTTAGTCGGGGGTGTGCCCACAGATACGCAGTATTTT.